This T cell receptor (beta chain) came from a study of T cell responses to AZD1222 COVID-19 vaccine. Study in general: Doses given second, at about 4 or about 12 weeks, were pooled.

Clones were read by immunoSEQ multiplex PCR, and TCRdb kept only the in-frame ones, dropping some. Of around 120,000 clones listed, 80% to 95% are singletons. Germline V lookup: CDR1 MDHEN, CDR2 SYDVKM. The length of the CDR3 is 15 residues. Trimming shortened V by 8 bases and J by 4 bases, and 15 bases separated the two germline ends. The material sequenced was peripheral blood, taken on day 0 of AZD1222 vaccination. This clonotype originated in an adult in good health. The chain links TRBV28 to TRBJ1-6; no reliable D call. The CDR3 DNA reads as TGTGCCAGCCCACCCCCCAGACTTTATAATTCACCCCTCCACTTT. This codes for CASPPPRLYNSPLHF.